The text below deals with one TCR beta chain. Germline loops: CDR1 LNHNV, CDR2 YYDKDF (reference sequence). Trimming took 1 base from V and 4 from J, leaving 13 bases between them. This CDR3 region has 15 residues. Method: immunoSEQ multiplex PCR; TCRdb's copy keeps in-frame clones and lacks some. The table has 68,000 or so clones, just under 95% seen once; the top ten hold 4.4%. The TCR sequence derives from a man aged 35 to 55 with rheumatoid arthritis. The sample was PBMCs. The chain recombines TRBV15 with TRBJ1-1; D perhaps matches TRBD1 (6 bases). CDR3 nucleotide sequence: TGTGCCACCAGCAGAGTGGCTAGCAGGGGCACTGAAGCTTTCTTT. The encoded protein is CATSRVASRGTEAFF.